This T cell receptor (beta chain) was captured by sequencing in a study of T cell repertoires in cytomegalovirus infection. Study findings and constraints: Cumulative public TCR beta family frequency identified CMV carriers with the relevant HLA. Ex vivo responses were dominated by HLA-C-restricted CMV-specific TCR beta clonotypes.

Concerning this clonotype: Antigen: not known. A read error is possible here, since a much larger clone lies one base away.

The germline CDR1 and CDR2 sequences are SGHVS and FQNEAQ. This CDR3 has 15 amino acids. The germline V and J ends were trimmed by 5 bases and 3 bases, with 16 bases remaining between them. TCRdb analysed the reads with MiXCR anew, one entry per CDR3 protein. The sample includes roughly 990,000 distinct CDR3 sequences, 30% to 40% of them seen just once. Sample: cultured CD8+ T cells from PBMCs, taken from culture after CMV antigen stimulation. The chain has TRBV7-8 and TRBJ1-1, with D perhaps matching TRBD1 (5 bases). This clonotype originated in a human donor in good health (CMV status not recorded). Some clones in this sample may be carry-over from other donors' samples. CDR3 loop: CASSPILVGDTEAFF. CDR3 coding DNA: TGTGCCAGCAGCCCCATATTGGTAGGGGACACTGAAGCTTTCTTT. The whole variable domain, filled in from reference TRBV7-8 and TRBJ1-1, reads GAGVSQSPRYKVAKRGQDVALRCDPISGHVSLFWYQQALGQGPEFLTYFQNEAQLDKSGLPSDRFFAERPEGSVSTLKIQRTQQEDSAVYLCASSPILVGDTEAFFGQGTRLTVV.